The TCR beta chain under discussion was sequenced for a study of T cell responses to AZD1222 COVID-19 vaccine. It was second doses at about 4 or about 12 weeks that were pooled. Sequenced by immunoSEQ multiplex PCR; TCRdb stores in-frame clones only, minus some. This table has 97,000 or so clones, roughly nine tenths appearing once. Germline-derived CDR1 and CDR2 are LNHDA and SQIVND (reference sequence). The CDR3 covers 13 residues. With 0 bases removed from V and 6 bases from J, the gap between germline ends came to 8 bases. Of note for this clone: Its antigen is not known.

Study-wide results and caveats: Seropositive at baseline were only five or six AZD1222 recipients.

This clonotype was sampled from an adult who received the AZD1222 COVID-19 vaccine. The rearrangement links TRBV19 to TRBJ1-1; TRBD1 might be the D (5 bases). Sequenced material: peripheral blood, taken 28 days after the second AZD1222 dose. In nucleotides, the CDR3 is TGTGCCAGTAGTATAGAGATAGGGGCTGAAGCTTTCTTT. Protein product: CASSIEIGAEAFF.